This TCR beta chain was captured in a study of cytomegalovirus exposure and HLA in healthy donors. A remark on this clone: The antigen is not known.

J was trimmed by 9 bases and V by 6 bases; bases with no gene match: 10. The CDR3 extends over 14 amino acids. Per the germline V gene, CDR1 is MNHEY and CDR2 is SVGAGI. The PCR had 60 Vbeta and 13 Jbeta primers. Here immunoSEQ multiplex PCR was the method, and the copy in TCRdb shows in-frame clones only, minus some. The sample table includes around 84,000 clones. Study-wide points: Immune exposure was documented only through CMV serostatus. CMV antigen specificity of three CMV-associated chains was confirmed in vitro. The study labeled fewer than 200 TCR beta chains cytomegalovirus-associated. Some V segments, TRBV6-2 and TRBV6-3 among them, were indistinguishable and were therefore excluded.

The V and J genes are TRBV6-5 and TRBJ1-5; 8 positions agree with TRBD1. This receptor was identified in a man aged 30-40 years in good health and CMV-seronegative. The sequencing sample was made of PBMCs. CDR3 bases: TGTGCCAGCAGCCCCAGGACAGGGCTCGGGCCCCAGCATTTT. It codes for CASSPRTGLGPQHF.